One T cell receptor (beta chain) is described in this entry. The sample comes from a study of blood T cell repertoires in COVID-19. Study at large: Material from acute and convalescent COVID-19 was sourced from the United States, Italy and Spain. Sources were T cells, B-cell-depleted T cells, or PBMCs; the material itself was cDNA or gDNA.

Per the original data handling: Reference gene primer amplification in the assay estimated nucleated cell counts. This table comes from immunoSEQ multiplex PCR, and its TCRdb copy is limited to in-frame clones, with some not included. The V and J calls and clone size are taken from that table; D and trimming were inferred from the DNA. The data hold around 300,000 clones, with 86% observed a single time. Sequenced: peripheral blood. This clonotype was obtained from a woman in her twenties or thirties with active or convalescent COVID-19.

CDR3 region: CASSWTGTANGYTF. CDR3 DNA sequence: TGCGCCAGCAGCTGGACCGGGACAGCAAATGGCTACACCTTC. The chain employs TRBV5-1 and TRBJ1-2; 7 bases are shared with TRBD1. Per the germline V gene, CDR1 is SGHRS and CDR2 is YFSETQ. After removal of 3 bases from V and 6 bases from J, the junction contained 8 bases not matched to a gene. The CDR3 runs to 14 residues.